Shown below are 19 T cell receptor beta chains from a single sample sequenced in a study of shared clonotypes between healthy human individuals (dated by TCRdb to about 2020). The library was obtained by the immunoSEQ multiplex PCR assay. In TCRdb, the immuneACCESS table is reduced to in-frame sequences with V and J assigned. These tables do not hold every clone; where another copy was compared, an unresolved V gene accounts for under half, and the others remain unexplained. The sample table records approximately 530,000 clones; approximately 95% of these occur just once. Of the sample, about 0.057% is held by the ten largest clones. The sequenced sample was naive CD4+ T cells sorted from blood. The cell subset or site tag for this specimen amounts to: CD45RA+ positively selected. These receptors all come from a woman aged 30 to 39 in good health.

J is TRBJ1-5 and V is TRBV28; D perhaps matches TRBD1 (6 bases). The CDR3 contains 18 residues. V gave up 6 bases and J gave up 2 bases, with 23 bases separating them. CDR1 MDHEN and CDR2 SYDVKM come from the germline V gene. CDR3: CASSEPQGGVYRNQPQHF. The CDR3 DNA reads as TGTGCCAGCAGCGAACCACAGGGAGGGGTATATCGCAATCAGCCCCAGCATTTT.

The genes are TRBV29-1 and TRBJ1-2, with TRBD1 matching over 8 bases. Germline values: CDR1 SQVTM, CDR2 ANQGSEA. The CDR3 runs to 13 residues. V trimming: 3 bases; J trimming: 7 bases; junction bases outside the gene matches: 7. CDR3 residues: CSVDKDRVSGYTF. CDR3 coding DNA: TGCAGCGTTGATAAGGACAGGGTTTCTGGCTACACCTTC.

This chain links TRBV5-1 with TRBJ2-7; no reliable D call. The germline gives CDR1 SGHRS, CDR2 YFSETQ. Between the trimmed V and J ends, which lost 1 base and 0 bases, there was a span of 8 bases. The CDR3 has 14 residues. The CDR3 region is CASSLTLSSYEQYF. CDR3 DNA: TGCGCCAGCAGCTTGACACTCAGCTCCTACGAGCAGTACTTC.

This chain links TRBV29-1 with TRBJ2-6; D might be TRBD1 (6 bases). CDR1 is SQVTM, CDR2 ANQGSEA, per germline. Trimming removed 4 bases from V and 3 bases from J, with 13 bases in between. The CDR3 sequence is 15 residues long. DNA of the CDR3: TGCAGCGTTGCAAGGACAGCCCGTGGGGCCAACGTCCTGACTTTC. Translating it yields CSVARTARGANVLTF.

V and J are TRBV18 and TRBJ2-1; TRBD2 agrees at 8 bases. J lost 2 bases, V lost 4 bases, and 4 bases had no gene match. Germline V gives CDR1 KGHSH, CDR2 LQKENI. CDR3 length: 15 amino acids. CDR3 bases: TGTGCCAGCTCACTGACTAGCGCGGCCTACAATGAGCAGTTCTTC. Protein: CASSLTSAAYNEQFF.

The chain is built from TRBV29-1 and TRBJ2-7, with 9 bases identical to TRBD1. Germline-derived CDR1 and CDR2 are SQVTM and ANQGSEA. J gave up 5 bases and V 7 bases, and 6 bases lay outside the gene matches. The CDR3 consists of 12 residues. In DNA, the CDR3 is TGCAGCGCCGGGACAGGGCGCGACGAGCAGTACTTC. This encodes CSAGTGRDEQYF.

The genes are TRBV9 and TRBJ2-3; TRBD1 or TRBD2 may be the D gene (6 bases each). The germline V gene has CDR1 SGDLS and CDR2 YYNGEE. The CDR3 runs 16 residues. With 1 base removed from V and 4 bases from J, the gap between germline ends came to 16 bases. CDR3 nucleotide sequence: TGTGCCAGCAGCGTACCGGGTAAGGGGGAGGCAGATACGCAGTATTTT. Amino acids: CASSVPGKGEADTQYF.

The count of this clone is one. The chain has TRBV2 and TRBJ1-1; 8 bases match TRBD1. The junction had 3 bases not matched to a gene; V was cut back by 9 bases and J by 0 bases. CDR1 is SNHLY and CDR2 is FYNNEI in the germline V gene. The CDR3 totals 13 residues. The CDR3 coding sequence is TGTGCCAGTTTACAGGGGGTGAACACTGAAGCTTTCTTT. It encodes CASLQGVNTEAFF.

This sequence joins TRBV5-5 and TRBJ2-2, with TRBD1 identical over 7 bases. The J segment lost 0 bases and the V segment lost 3 bases, leaving 2 bases of the junction unmatched. CDR1 and CDR2 from the germline V gene are SGHKS and YYEKEE (reference sequence). The length of the CDR3 is 15 residues. The CDR3 DNA reads TGTGCCAGCAGCTCCGGACAGGCGAACACCGGGGAGCTGTTTTTT. Translated: CASSSGQANTGELFF.

The rearrangement links TRBV28 to TRBJ1-5; 9 bases map to TRBD1. The CDR3 has 16 amino acids. V dropped 4 bases and J dropped 7; count of bases not matched to a gene: 11. CDR1 and CDR2 from the germline V gene are MDHEN and SYDVKM. This chain's CDR3 is CASSSMARDRDQPQHF. The CDR3 DNA follows: TGTGCCAGCAGTTCAATGGCCCGGGACAGGGACCAGCCCCAGCATTTT.

V and J are TRBV29-1 and TRBJ1-2; D is ambiguous. Germline V gives CDR1 SQVTM, CDR2 ANQGSEA. The CDR3 runs 11 residues. The V end was cut by 8 bases, the J end by 3 bases, with 10 bases between. CDR3 nucleotides: TGCAGCCTGGGCGAGCACTATGGCTACACCTTC. Amino acid sequence: CSLGEHYGYTF.

This clone was observed a few times. The chain employs TRBV30 and TRBJ1-1, with D unresolved. The CDR3 totals 13 residues. Germline lookup yields CDR1 GTSNPN and CDR2 SVGIG (reference sequence). V was shortened by 2 bases and J by 0 bases, with 7 bases between the two germline ends. The CDR3 nucleotides are TGTGCCTGGAGTCAGGAGATGAACACTGAAGCTTTCTTT. It translates to CAWSQEMNTEAFF.

This clone was seen once. J is TRBJ1-2 and V is TRBV6-5; D perhaps matches TRBD1 (5 bases). Per germline, CDR1 MNHEY and CDR2 SVGAGI. The CDR3 runs 16 residues. Trimming left V 2 bases short and J 2 bases short, with 15 bases between. CDR3 amino acids: CASSYVWERGNYGYTF. DNA of the CDR3: TGTGCCAGCAGTTACGTGTGGGAGCGGGGGAACTATGGCTACACCTTC.

This rearrangement joins TRBV28 to TRBJ2-7; 7 positions agree with TRBD1. The germline gives CDR1 MDHEN, CDR2 SYDVKM. CDR3 size: 15 residues. Germline trimming cut 6 bases from V and 6 bases from J; bases unmatched to any gene: 14. The CDR3 DNA sequence: TGTGCCAGCAGCCAAGGGACAGCTTTTATACGCGAGCAGTACTTC. This encodes CASSQGTAFIREQYF.

The rearrangement links TRBV19 to TRBJ1-5; 10 bases are a match to TRBD1. Germline V lookup: CDR1 LNHDA, CDR2 SQIVND (reference sequence). This CDR3 has 16 residues. Trimming at V came to 5 bases and at J to 6 bases, leaving 10 bases not matched to a gene. CDR3 residues: CASSSTRDRGSQPQHF. The CDR3, as DNA: TGTGCCAGTAGTTCCACCCGGGACAGGGGTTCTCAGCCCCAGCATTTT. The variable domain in full, with the rest retrieved from reference TRBV19 and TRBJ1-5, is DGGITQSPKYLFRKEGQNVTLSCEQNLNHDAMYWYRQDPGQGLRLIYYSQIVNDFQKGDIAEGYSVSREKKESFPLTVTSAQKNPTAFYLCASSSTRDRGSQPQHFGDGTRLSIL.

V and J are TRBV5-6 and TRBJ2-5; D assignment may be TRBD1 or TRBD2 (6 bases each). Germline assignment: CDR1 SGHDT and CDR2 YYEEEE. V shed 4 bases and J shed 8 bases, with 9 bases lying between them. The CDR3 is 11 amino acids. CDR3 loop: CASSRGHTQYF. CDR3 in DNA: TGTGCCAGCAGCCGGGGGCATACCCAGTACTTC.

The chain employs TRBV27 and TRBJ2-7; 8 bases fit TRBD2. The CDR3 runs to 14 residues. Germline V CDR1 and CDR2: MNHEY, SMNVEV (reference sequence). Trimming took 3 bases from V and 4 from J; bases not matched to a gene: 5. CDR3 in amino acids: CASSFREGPYEQYF. Here the CDR3 DNA reads TGTGCCAGCAGTTTCCGGGAGGGCCCGTACGAGCAGTACTTC.

The gene calls are TRBV5-1 and TRBJ1-5, with 9 bases aligning to TRBD1. The V gene end was trimmed by 4 bases and the J gene end by 4 bases; junction bases not matched to a gene: 3. The CDR3 covers 14 residues. Looked up from germline, CDR1 is SGHRS and CDR2 is YFSETQ. The CDR3 region is CASSPGQGNQPQHF. CDR3 nucleotides: TGCGCCAGCAGCCCCGGACAGGGGAATCAGCCCCAGCATTTT.

The chain has TRBV10-3 and TRBJ2-7; the match to TRBD1 covers 10 bases. The CDR3 has 17 amino acids. The V segment lost 2 bases and the J segment 3 bases; nucleotides outside the gene matches: 10. Per the germline V gene, CDR1 is ENHRY and CDR2 is SYGVKD. The CDR3, as DNA: TGTGCCATCAGTGAGCCAACCGGGACAGGGGCCTACTACGAGCAGTACTTC. Translating gives CAISEPTGTGAYYEQYF.